Below, one T cell receptor (beta chain) is given with its context. These data are taken from a study of blood T cell repertoires in COVID-19. Study background: There were acute and convalescent COVID-19 samples, and they came from the United States, Italy and Spain. Sample material is recorded as cDNA or gDNA derived from T cells, B-cell-depleted T cells, or PBMCs.

In the original analysis: Estimation of nucleated cell counts relied on the amplification of reference gene primers. Data came from immunoSEQ multiplex PCR; TCRdb stores just in-frame clones and leaves some out. The V and J calls and clone size come from that table; D and trimming were worked out from the DNA. The profile shows hundreds of thousands of clones, roughly nine tenths of them singletons. V dropped 4 bases and J dropped 3 bases, with 10 bases sitting between them. The CDR3 is made up of 13 amino acids. Germline V gene data show CDR1 as LNHDA and CDR2 as SQIVND (reference sequence). Sequenced: peripheral blood. The chain is built from TRBV19 and TRBJ2-7; D uncertain. The source of this sequence is a woman aged 60-75 years who had recovered from COVID-19. CDR3 sequence: CASSTEADYEQYF. CDR3 nucleotides: TGTGCCAGTAGTACCGAGGCGGACTACGAGCAGTACTTC.